These 12 T cell receptor beta chains were all obtained from the same sample, sequenced in a study of blood T cell repertoires in COVID-19. Method: immunoSEQ multiplex PCR; TCRdb's copy keeps in-frame clones and lacks some. The profile shows 63,000 or so clones, about 81% of them singletons. Source material: peripheral blood. The source of these receptors is a human donor in a cohort sampled during active COVID-19.

Only one count was recorded for this clone. CDR3 loop: CASITSRGPGNTIYF. In DNA, the CDR3 is TGTGCCAGCATAACATCCAGGGGCCCCGGAAACACCATATATTTT. The rearrangement links TRBV7-2 to TRBJ1-3; tentative D call: TRBD1 (6 bases). Trimming cost V 7 bases and J 4 bases, with 17 bases left between them. The CDR3 covers 15 residues. CDR1 and CDR2 from the germline V gene are SGHTA and FQGNSA. The whole variable domain, filled in from reference TRBV7-2 and TRBJ1-3, reads GAGVSQSPSNKVTEKGKDVELRCDPISGHTALYWYRQSLGQGLEFLIYFQGNSAPDKSGLPSDRFSAERTGGSVSTLTIQRTQQEDSAVYLCASITSRGPGNTIYFGEGSWLTVV.

The J gene is TRBJ2-7, the V gene TRBV13, with unresolved D. Looked up from germline, CDR1 is PRHDT and CDR2 is FYEKMQ (reference sequence). Trimming removed 2 bases at V and 0 bases at J, with 5 bases between. The CDR3 covers 13 residues. CDR3 amino acids: CASSLTDSYEQYF. The DNA of the CDR3 is TGTGCCAGCAGCTTAACAGACTCCTACGAGCAGTACTTC.

This chain joins TRBV10-1 and TRBJ2-1, with D tentatively TRBD2 (6 bases). This CDR3 is 14 amino acids long. The V gene's germline CDR1 is WNHNN and CDR2 SYGVQD (reference sequence). V lost 2 bases to trimming and J lost 4 bases, with 9 bases between them. The CDR3 region is CASSENGRYNEQFF. DNA for the CDR3: TGCGCCAGCAGTGAGAACGGGAGATACAATGAGCAGTTCTTC.

The genes are TRBV5-1 and TRBJ1-4, with 7 bases identical to TRBD1. Germline V gene sequence: CDR1 SGHRS, CDR2 YFSETQ. The CDR3 loop spans 9 amino acids. Trimming removed 5 bases from V and 16 bases from J; junction bases left unmatched: 2. This chain's CDR3 is CASRTGRFF. The CDR3 coding sequence is TGCGCCAGCAGGACAGGGAGGTTTTTT. Using reference TRBV5-1 and TRBJ1-4 for the parts outside the CDR3, the full variable domain is KAGVTQTPRYLIKTRGQQVTLSCSPISGHRSVSWYQQTPGQGLQFLFEYFSETQRNKGNFPGRFSGRQFSNSRSEMNVSTLELGDSALYLCASRTGRFFGSGTQLSVL.

This chain uses TRBV27 with TRBJ2-7, with TRBD2 identical over 9 bases. The junction had 7 bases not matched to a gene; V was cut back by 4 bases and J by 3 bases. Germline V gene lookup returns CDR1 MNHEY and CDR2 SMNVEV (reference sequence). This CDR3 spans 15 amino acids. Written as DNA, the CDR3 is TGTGCCAGCAGTTCAGGGACTAGCCTAGACTACGAGCAGTACTTC. Translating gives CASSSGTSLDYEQYF.

The chain employs TRBV27 and TRBJ1-5, with D perhaps TRBD1 (5 bases). Germline V gene sequence: CDR1 MNHEY, CDR2 SMNVEV (reference sequence). This CDR3 has 16 amino acids. Trimming shortened V by 4 bases and J by 6 bases, and 19 bases separated the two germline ends. The CDR3 reads CASSSITGQGPQPQHF. CDR3 nucleotides: TGTGCCAGCAGTTCTATCACCGGGCAGGGCCCTCAGCCCCAGCATTTT.

This rearrangement joins TRBV4-3 to TRBJ2-1; 9 bases line up with TRBD2. Germline CDR1 reads LGHNA; CDR2 reads YSLEER. The V and J ends lost 0 bases and 2 bases, in that order; junction bases with no gene match: 2. The CDR3 length is 16 residues. CDR3 region: CASSQEAGGTYNEQFF. The CDR3 bases are TGCGCCAGCAGCCAAGAAGCGGGGGGTACCTACAATGAGCAGTTCTTC.

The rearrangement joins TRBV27 to TRBJ2-7; D gene ambiguous. Trimming removed 0 bases from V and 5 bases from J, with 11 bases in between. Germline V gene sequence: CDR1 MNHEY, CDR2 SMNVEV (reference sequence). This CDR3 is 14 amino acids long. This CDR3 is CASSLSGVGHEQYF. The CDR3 DNA reads TGTGCCAGCAGTTTATCGGGCGTGGGCCACGAGCAGTACTTC.

This clone was observed a few times. The CDR3 loop reads CASSYSWTGGDFGYTF. In DNA form, the CDR3 reads TGTGCCAGCAGTTACTCCTGGACAGGGGGCGATTTTGGCTACACCTTC. The V and J genes are TRBV6-5 and TRBJ1-2; 11 positions agree with TRBD1. V was pared by 0 bases and J by 7 bases, with 7 bases of the junction left unmatched. Germline V gene lookup returns CDR1 MNHEY and CDR2 SVGAGI. The CDR3 consists of 16 residues.

V is TRBV4-3 and J is TRBJ1-3; D is undetermined. The CDR3 has 17 amino acids. V was shortened by 1 base and J by 0 bases, with 13 bases between the two germline ends. Germline lookup yields CDR1 LGHNA and CDR2 YSLEER. The DNA of the CDR3 is TGCGCCAGCAGCCAAGTGGGAGGGATCTTCTCTGGAAACACCATATATTTT. This codes for CASSQVGGIFSGNTIYF.

V usage is TRBV6-2 or TRBV6-3 and J usage is TRBJ2-7; TRBD1 matches at 8 bases. The CDR3 spans 14 residues. Germline CDR1 reads MNHEY; CDR2 reads SVGEGT. The V segment lost 5 bases and the J segment 3 bases; nucleotides outside the gene matches: 6. The CDR3, as DNA: TGTGCCAGCAGTACTTGGACAGGGAACTACGAGCAGTACTTC. It specifies CASSTWTGNYEQYF.

The chain uses TRBV3-1 (or the pseudogene TRBV3-2) and TRBJ2-7; a possible D gene is TRBD2 (6 bases). The CDR3 is 17 residues long. V gave up 0 bases and J gave up 6 bases, with 21 bases separating them. Germline lookup yields CDR1 LGHDT and CDR2 YNNKEL (reference sequence). CDR3 nucleotide sequence: TGTGCCAGCAGCCAAGAGGGTAGGGGTCTGGCGGGGTTCGAGCAGTACTTC. Its protein product is CASSQEGRGLAGFEQYF.